Below are 2 T cell receptor beta chains sequenced from a single sample in a study of read filtering for tumor transcriptome and immune sequencing. From around 440 ng of RNA, a library with molecular barcoded alpha/delta and beta/gamma adaptors was made. TCRdb fed the reads into MiXCR, producing one record per CDR3 protein. Seen here are about 10,000 distinct CDR3 sequences, approximately 15% observed once, and the top ten hold under 30%. The sequenced sample was a population of CD138-negative cells sorted from bone marrow. Receptor source: a donor older than 35 with multiple myeloma.

This clonotype was counted a few times. This sequence joins TRBV6-5 and TRBJ2-7; 7 bases map to TRBD1. V lost 2 bases to trimming and J lost 5 bases; unmatched junction nucleotides: 9. Per the germline V gene, CDR1 is MNHEY and CDR2 is SVGAGI. CDR3 size: 15 residues. The CDR3 nucleotides read TGTGCCAGCAGTTACACACAGACAGGGCTTGACGAGCAGTACTTC. This gives the protein CASSYTQTGLDEQYF.

This clonotype was detected only a few times. A far larger clone is one base from this, pointing to a likely read error. The V gene is TRBV6-1, the J gene TRBJ2-1, with a possible D match to TRBD1 (5 bases). CDR1 MNHNS and CDR2 SASEGT come from the germline V gene. The germline V and J ends were trimmed by 5 bases and 9 bases, with 14 bases remaining between them. The CDR3 consists of 13 residues. The CDR3 spells CASSYSGAAEQFF. DNA of the CDR3: TGTGCCAGCAGTTATAGTGGGGCCGCTGAGCAGTTCTTC.